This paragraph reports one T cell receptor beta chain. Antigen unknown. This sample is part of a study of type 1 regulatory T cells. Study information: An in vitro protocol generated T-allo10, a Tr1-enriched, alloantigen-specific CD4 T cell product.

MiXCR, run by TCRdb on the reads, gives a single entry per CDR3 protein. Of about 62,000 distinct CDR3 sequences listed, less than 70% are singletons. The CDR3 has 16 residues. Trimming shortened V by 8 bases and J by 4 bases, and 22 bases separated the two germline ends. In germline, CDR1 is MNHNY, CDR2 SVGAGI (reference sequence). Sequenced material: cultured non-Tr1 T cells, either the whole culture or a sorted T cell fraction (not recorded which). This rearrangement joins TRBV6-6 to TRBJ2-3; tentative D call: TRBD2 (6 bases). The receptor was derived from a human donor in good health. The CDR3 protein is CASVGMAAASADTQYF. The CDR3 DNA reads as TGTGCCAGCGTCGGGATGGCAGCGGCTAGCGCAGATACGCAGTATTTT.